This paragraph covers one TCR beta chain sequence. Its antigen is unknown. The V end lost 2 bases, the J end lost 12 bases, and 8 bases lay between the germline ends. CDR1 SEHNR and CDR2 FQNEAQ come from the germline V gene (reference sequence). The CDR3 contains 11 residues. The TCR beta CDR3 region was amplified from genomic DNA, with two rounds of multiplex PCR being used for the amplification. During first-round PCR, primers specific to each TRBV and TRBJ gene were used. MiXCR, run by TCRdb on the multiplex PCR reads, gives a single entry per CDR3 protein. Here the sample spans roughly 30,000 distinct CDR3 sequences, less than 35% being singletons. The data were obtained in a study of prognosis after radiotherapy for stage I lung cancer. About the research overall: Those with stage I non-small cell lung cancer who took part were enrolled between early 2018 and 2019.

Findings of the study overall: A difference in TRBV and TRBJ gene usage was reportedly seen between patients with and without metastases.

Sequenced material: PBMCs, taken before or after stereotactic body radiation therapy (not recorded which). The chain links TRBV7-9 to TRBJ2-1; D call uncertain. This clonotype was obtained from a donor aged 50 or older with non-small cell lung cancer. CDR3 protein: CASSLKGGQFF. In DNA form, the CDR3 reads TGTGCCAGCAGCTTAAAGGGTGGGCAGTTCTTC.